One and the same sample provided the 26 T cell receptor beta chains below, sequenced in a study of neurological immune-mediated disorders. TCRdb reanalysed the 5' RACE reads using MiXCR and keeps one entry per CDR3 protein. The sample consists of 45,000 or so distinct CDR3 sequences, approximately 2.8% of them appearing once. The sample was PBMCs. Source of these receptors: a woman aged 50 to 65 with multiple sclerosis.

In this sample, this clonotype turned up many times. This chain connects TRBV12-3 or TRBV12-4 to TRBJ2-1, with 8 bases that match TRBD2. This CDR3 comprises 15 residues. V was pared by 8 bases and J by 8 bases, with 14 bases of the junction left unmatched. Here the CDR3 reads CASVYSGTPSHEQFF. DNA for the CDR3: TGTGCCAGCGTCTATAGCGGGACCCCCTCGCATGAGCAGTTCTTC.

This clonotype was counted at least ten times. The chain joins TRBV9 to TRBJ1-2; 11 bases match TRBD1. V shed 3 bases and J 3 bases; nucleotides not matched to a gene: 4. CDR3 length: 15 amino acids. Germline-derived CDR1 and CDR2 are SGDLS and YYNGEE. The CDR3 nucleotides read TGTGCCAGCAGCGCACTGGGACAGGGGGACTATGGCTACACCTTC. Encoded protein: CASSALGQGDYGYTF. The full variable domain, with the rest looked up from reference TRBV9 and TRBJ1-2, is DSGVTQTPKHLITATGQRVTLRCSPRSGDLSVYWYQQSLDQGLQFLIQYYNGEERAKGNILERFSAQQFPDLHSELNLSSLELGDSALYFCASSALGQGDYGYTFGSGTRLTVV.

This clonotype was seen many times. The rearrangement links TRBV20-1 to TRBJ1-3; D remains unclear. The CDR3 loop spans 14 amino acids. Germline V gene lookup returns CDR1 DFQATT and CDR2 SNEGSKA (reference sequence). V was cut by 6 bases and J by 0 bases, with 12 bases left in between. CDR3 bases: TGCAGTGCCCGAGGACTGAACTCTGGAAACACCATATATTTT. Translation gives CSARGLNSGNTIYF.

The table lists this clonotype with many counts. This chain connects TRBV5-1 to TRBJ2-2; D gene ambiguous. The CDR3 runs 13 residues. Trimming stripped 0 bases from V and 2 bases from J, with 2 bases between. Germline V gene data show CDR1 as SGHRS and CDR2 as YFSETQ. Written as DNA, the CDR3 is TGCGCCAGCAGCTTGGATAACACCGGGGAGCTGTTTTTT. Translation gives CASSLDNTGELFF. The whole variable domain, filled in from reference TRBV5-1 and TRBJ2-2, reads KAGVTQTPRYLIKTRGQQVTLSCSPISGHRSVSWYQQTPGQGLQFLFEYFSETQRNKGNFPGRFSGRQFSNSRSEMNVSTLELGDSALYLCASSLDNTGELFFGEGSRLTVL.

Ten or more counts support this clonotype. J is TRBJ2-3 and V is TRBV20-1; maybe TRBD1 (6 bases). The CDR3 runs 14 residues. CDR1 is DFQATT and CDR2 is SNEGSKA in the germline V gene (reference sequence). The ends were cut back, 0 bases at V and 2 bases at J, with 9 bases in the middle. The CDR3 DNA follows: TGCAGTGCTAGAGATTGGACAGACACAGATACGCAGTATTTT. Its translation: CSARDWTDTDTQYF.

The rearrangement links TRBV3-1 to TRBJ2-1; no clear D gene. Germline V gene data show CDR1 as LGHDT and CDR2 as YNNKEL (reference sequence). V lost 2 bases to trimming and J lost 5 bases, with 13 bases between them. CDR3 size: 15 residues. This CDR3 reads CASSQRPSLNNEQFF. CDR3 sequence (DNA): TGTGCCAGCAGCCAAAGGCCGAGTCTTAACAATGAGCAGTTCTTC.

This clonotype was found many times. V is TRBV20-1 and J is TRBJ1-2; TRBD1 matches at 7 bases. The germline gives CDR1 DFQATT, CDR2 SNEGSKA (reference sequence). V dropped 1 base and J dropped 3; count of bases not matched to a gene: 8. The CDR3 spans 15 residues. CDR3 loop: CSARVAAGGYYGYTF. The CDR3 DNA follows: TGCAGTGCTAGAGTTGCCGCAGGGGGTTACTATGGCTACACCTTC.

Details on this clonotype: A much bigger clone sits one base away, suggesting this may be a read error. This chain uses TRBV20-1 with TRBJ2-1; D gene uncertain. CDR1 and CDR2 (germline): DFQATT, SNEGSKA (reference sequence). This CDR3 has 13 amino acids. V lost 5 bases and J 3 bases, leaving 11 bases between the germline ends. CDR3 residues: CSAWGSYYNEQFF. The CDR3 bases are TGCAGTGCTTGGGGAAGCTACTACAATGAGCAGTTCTTC.

This clonotype has ten or more counts. V usage is TRBV5-8 and J usage is TRBJ2-7; 10 bases are a match to TRBD2. CDR3 length: 15 amino acids. Germline V gives CDR1 SGHTS, CDR2 YDEGEE. V trimming: 6 bases; J trimming: 0 bases; junction bases outside the gene matches: 6. The CDR3: CASNPSGSYSYEQYF. DNA of the CDR3: TGTGCCAGCAACCCTAGCGGGAGTTACTCCTACGAGCAGTACTTC.

This clonotype was detected ten times or more. The rearrangement joins TRBV5-1 to TRBJ2-3; TRBD1 aligns across 10 bases. This CDR3 has 17 residues. Germline V CDR1 and CDR2: SGHRS, YFSETQ. V shed 3 bases, J shed 3 bases, and the junction held 10 bases outside the gene matches. For the CDR3, the DNA is TGCGCCAGCAGCTCTGGACCGAGACAGGGGGCGACAGATACGCAGTATTTT. As protein: CASSSGPRQGATDTQYF.

This clonotype has ten or more counts. J is TRBJ2-3 and V is TRBV5-6, with D possibly being TRBD1 (6 bases). V dropped 5 bases and J dropped 2 bases, with 15 bases sitting between them. Germline lookup yields CDR1 SGHDT and CDR2 YYEEEE. This CDR3 is built from 15 residues. CDR3 nucleotide sequence: TGTGCCAGCAGTCCAGCGACAGGTCCCACAGATACGCAGTATTTT. Translation: CASSPATGPTDTQYF.

The table lists this clonotype with a few counts. CDR3 protein: CASSPAGAGGMSYEQYF. The DNA of the CDR3 is TGTGCCAGCTCCCCAGCCGGGGCAGGGGGTATGTCCTACGAGCAGTACTTC. The J gene is TRBJ2-7, the V gene TRBV18; 7 bases are shared with TRBD1. CDR3 length: 17 residues. CDR1 and CDR2 from the germline V gene are KGHSH and LQKENI. The trim removed 6 bases at V and 1 base at J, leaving 15 bases unmatched.

This clonotype appeared many times. With a much larger clone just one base away, this may be a read error. The V and J genes are TRBV12-3 or TRBV12-4 and TRBJ1-2, with D hard to call. The CDR3 covers 12 residues. As DNA, the CDR3 is TGTGACAGCAGTTTAACTAACTATGGCTACACCTTC. It encodes CDSSLTNYGYTF.

This clonotype was detected ten times or more. One end of the junction varies from germline; a read error may be responsible. This chain connects TRBV7-3 to TRBJ1-6, with D perhaps TRBD1 (6 bases). The CDR3 consists of 14 residues. Germline lookup yields CDR1 SGHTA and CDR2 FQGTGA. The CDR3 protein is CASSVTGRNSPLHF. The CDR3 DNA follows: TGTGCCAGCAGCGTAACAGGGAGGAATTCACCCCTCCACTTT.

This clonotype was observed at least ten times. V gene TRBV5-1 combines with J gene TRBJ2-7; 11 nucleotides agree with TRBD2. The CDR3 contains 15 residues. Germline V gene lookup returns CDR1 SGHRS and CDR2 YFSETQ. The V and J ends lost 4 bases and 3 bases, in that order; junction bases with no gene match: 6. The CDR3 DNA reads as TGCGCCAGCAGCGCAGGGACTAGCGGAAGCTACGAGCAGTACTTC. Amino acid sequence: CASSAGTSGSYEQYF.

This clonotype occurred many times. The CDR3 loop is CASSVAGQASYNEQFF. Written as DNA, the CDR3 is TGTGCCAGCAGCGTCGCGGGACAGGCCTCCTACAATGAGCAGTTCTTC. The rearrangement joins TRBV9 to TRBJ2-1, with 8 nucleotides matching TRBD1. CDR3 size: 16 residues. The trim removed 2 bases at V and 0 bases at J, leaving 4 bases unmatched. The germline V gene encodes CDR1 SGDLS and CDR2 YYNGEE. Full variable domain (missing parts from reference TRBV9 and TRBJ2-1): DSGVTQTPKHLITATGQRVTLRCSPRSGDLSVYWYQQSLDQGLQFLIQYYNGEERAKGNILERFSAQQFPDLHSELNLSSLELGDSALYFCASSVAGQASYNEQFFGPGTRLTVL.

This clonotype was picked up many times. This rearrangement joins TRBV5-1 to TRBJ2-3; D is perhaps TRBD1 (5 bases). CDR3 length: 16 amino acids. V was clipped by 2 bases and J by 0 bases, with 13 bases between them. The germline V gene encodes CDR1 SGHRS and CDR2 YFSETQ. The CDR3: CASSFGQSTSTDTQYF. The CDR3 DNA reads as TGCGCCAGCAGCTTTGGACAATCGACTAGCACAGATACGCAGTATTTT.

This clonotype was seen ten or more times. The rearrangement links TRBV27 to TRBJ2-5; D is uncertain. The CDR3 runs to 15 residues. The germline V gene has CDR1 MNHEY and CDR2 SMNVEV (reference sequence). The V end lost 1 base, the J end lost 0 bases, and 9 bases lay between the germline ends. This CDR3 is CASSLLSIHQETQYF. For the CDR3, the DNA is TGTGCCAGCAGTTTATTAAGTATTCACCAAGAGACCCAGTACTTC.

This clonotype showed up many times. J is TRBJ1-1 and V is TRBV29-1, with a tentative D call TRBD1 (6 bases). Trimming cost V 4 bases and J 5 bases, with 11 bases left between them. Looked up from germline, CDR1 is SQVTM and CDR2 is ANQGSEA. This CDR3 is 12 amino acids long. This CDR3 reads CSVGDIWTEAFF. The CDR3 DNA reads as TGCAGCGTTGGGGACATTTGGACTGAAGCTTTCTTT.

This clonotype was observed many times. The rearrangement links TRBV5-1 to TRBJ2-7; 15 nucleotides line up with TRBD2. J was trimmed by 6 bases and V by 4 bases; bases with no gene match: 17. CDR1 and CDR2 from the germline V gene are SGHRS and YFSETQ. The CDR3 consists of 19 residues. CDR3 DNA: TGCGCCAGCAGCGCCACCGGGACTAGCGGGAGGTTGCCTACTCCCGAGCAGTACTTC. It is translated as CASSATGTSGRLPTPEQYF.

This clonotype appeared many times. CDR3 DNA: TGTGCCAGCAGCCCCACCCAGAGCTCCTACAATGAGCAGTTCTTC. This codes for CASSPTQSSYNEQFF. This chain connects TRBV3-1 to TRBJ2-1; D not resolved. The CDR3 is 15 residues long. V was shortened by 4 bases and J by 0 bases, with 10 bases between the two germline ends. Germline assignment: CDR1 LGHDT and CDR2 YNNKEL (reference sequence).

This clonotype was recorded many times. The V and J genes are TRBV2 and TRBJ2-3; D call uncertain. The CDR3 has 15 residues. Germline V gene sequence: CDR1 SNHLY, CDR2 FYNNEI. Trimming removed 6 bases from V and 1 base from J, with 14 bases in between. CDR3 nucleotides: TGTGCCAGCAGCCCCAGAGTACCCCGCACAGATACGCAGTATTTT. Translated: CASSPRVPRTDTQYF.

This clonotype was picked up many times. The chain has TRBV29-1 and TRBJ1-1; D may be TRBD1 (5 bases). CDR3 length equals 12 residues. Germline V gene data show CDR1 as SQVTM and CDR2 as ANQGSEA. The V gene lost 6 bases and the J gene lost 7 bases, with 15 bases spanning the gap. The CDR3: CSVGQGSNEAFF. The DNA for the CDR3 is TGCAGCGTCGGCCAGGGCTCGAATGAAGCTTTCTTT.

This clonotype appeared many times. The chain joins TRBV20-1 to TRBJ2-2; 7 nucleotides match TRBD2. Trimming at V came to 3 bases and at J to 1 base, leaving 8 bases not matched to a gene. CDR3 length: 16 amino acids. Germline assignment: CDR1 DFQATT and CDR2 SNEGSKA (reference sequence). DNA for the CDR3: TGCAGTGCTAGTGATCGGTGGGAGGGGAACACCGGGGAGCTGTTTTTT. Translated: CSASDRWEGNTGELFF.

In its sample, this clonotype was seen many times. V is TRBV15 and J is TRBJ2-3; TRBD2 matches at 8 bases. Losses at the gene ends were 0 bases for V and 10 bases for J; bases not matched to a gene: 6. Germline-derived CDR1 and CDR2 are LNHNV and YYDKDF (reference sequence). There are 14 residues in the CDR3. The CDR3, as DNA: TGTGCCACCAGCAGAGACCGGATCGGGGGGGCGCAGTATTTT. It translates to CATSRDRIGGAQYF. The whole variable domain, filled in from reference TRBV15 and TRBJ2-3, reads DAMVIQNPRYQVTQFGKPVTLSCSQTLNHNVMYWYQQKSSQAPKLLFHYYDKDFNNEADTPDNFQSRRPNTSFCFLDIRSPGLGDTAMYLCATSRDRIGGAQYFGPGTRLTVL.

The table lists this clonotype with many counts. This chain links TRBV25-1 with TRBJ1-4; no clear D gene. From germline, CDR1 is MGHDK and CDR2 SYGVNS. The CDR3 sequence is 16 residues long. Trimming took 6 bases from V and 7 from J, leaving 21 bases between them. CDR3 sequence reads: CASSAWEDLWGEKLFF. As DNA, the CDR3 is TGTGCCAGCAGCGCATGGGAGGACCTATGGGGTGAAAAACTGTTTTTT.